A single sample is the source of the 10 T cell receptor beta chains below, sequenced in a study of T-cell memory formation after mild COVID-19. A single record per CDR3 protein comes from TCRdb applying MiXCR to the 5' RACE reads. The table includes 250,000 to 400,000 distinct CDR3 sequences, approximately 14% detected once. The sequenced material came from PBMCs or a T cell subset sorted from them (not recorded which). These receptor sequences come from a man younger than 30 who had mild COVID-19 (a few samples of this study predate the infection). Cell type and time point are not known.

This clonotype appeared once. The rearrangement joins TRBV4-2 to TRBJ1-2; D is ambiguous. The germline V gene has CDR1 LGHNA and CDR2 YNFKEQ. Trimming stripped 1 base from V and 0 bases from J, with 9 bases between. CDR3 length: 15 residues. CDR3 DNA: TGTGCCAGCAGCCAAGCCAGCACACCTAACTATGGCTACACCTTC. Translation gives CASSQASTPNYGYTF.

This clonotype was picked up a small number of times. The V call is TRBV6-2 or TRBV6-3, the J call TRBJ2-7; 8 positions match TRBD1. After removal of 6 bases from V and 3 bases from J, the junction contained 16 bases not matched to a gene. Per the germline V gene, CDR1 is MNHEY and CDR2 is SVGEGT. This CDR3 is 17 amino acids long. For the CDR3, the DNA is TGTGCCAGCAGCCAAGGGGTCCTTTCGGGACAGGACTACGAGCAGTACGTC. It yields the protein CASSQGVLSGQDYEQYV.

This clonotype was seen more than once but under ten times. The chain has TRBV14 and TRBJ2-5; the match to TRBD2 covers 7 bases. This CDR3 is built from 15 residues. Germline trimming cut 0 bases from V and 2 bases from J; bases unmatched to any gene: 3. Per the germline V gene, CDR1 is SGHDN and CDR2 is FVKESK. In DNA, the CDR3 is TGTGCCAGCAGCCAAGATACGGGGGGACAAGAGACCCAGTACTTC. Its translation: CASSQDTGGQETQYF.

The rearrangement joins TRBV18 to TRBJ2-5, with D perhaps TRBD1 (6 bases). Germline V gives CDR1 KGHSH, CDR2 LQKENI. V shed 5 bases and J shed 5 bases, with 18 bases lying between them. The CDR3 spans 15 residues. The CDR3 loop reads CASSRQEWGQETQYF. CDR3 sequence (DNA): TGTGCCAGCTCAAGACAGGAGTGGGGCCAGGAGACCCAGTACTTC.

V and J are TRBV4-3 and TRBJ1-2; D call uncertain. The V end lost 0 bases, the J end lost 1 base, and 9 bases lay between the germline ends. The CDR3 extends over 15 amino acids. Germline V gene data show CDR1 as LGHNA and CDR2 as YSLEER. The CDR3 protein is CASSQDPDFNYGYTF. The CDR3 coding sequence is TGCGCCAGCAGCCAAGACCCAGATTTTAACTATGGCTACACCTTC.

This clonotype was observed a few times. The chain combines TRBV4-1 with TRBJ2-7; a weak D match, TRBD1 (6 bases). This CDR3 has 15 amino acids. V was trimmed by 4 bases and J by 3 bases, leaving 16 bases between them. Germline V lookup: CDR1 MGHRA, CDR2 YSYEKL. Here the CDR3 reads CASSLQSTGDYEQYV. CDR3 coding DNA: TGCGCCAGCAGCCTACAATCGACAGGAGACTACGAGCAGTACGTC.

The chain carries TRBV6-5 and TRBJ1-5; a possible D gene is TRBD1 (5 bases). V was trimmed by 7 bases and J by 7 bases, leaving 17 bases between them. From germline, CDR1 is MNHEY and CDR2 SVGAGI. The CDR3 is made up of 14 amino acids. In DNA, the CDR3 is TGTGCCAGCAAAAAAACGAGGGGAAGGCAGCCCCAGCATTTT. Its translation: CASKKTRGRQPQHF.

This clonotype has just a few counts. The rearrangement links TRBV29-1 to TRBJ2-1; 12 nucleotides align to TRBD2. The V gene's germline CDR1 is SQVTM and CDR2 ANQGSEA. The CDR3 length is 15 residues. Losses at the gene ends were 6 bases for V and 4 bases for J; bases not matched to a gene: 7. CDR3 sequence reads: CSVPLLAGGYNEQFF. CDR3 nucleotide sequence: TGCAGCGTCCCGCTACTAGCGGGGGGTTACAATGAGCAGTTCTTC.

This clonotype appeared many times. V usage is TRBV7-2 and J usage is TRBJ1-1; no clear D. CDR1 and CDR2 from the germline V gene are SGHTA and FQGNSA. This CDR3 is 12 amino acids long. V lost 2 bases and J lost 11, with 12 bases in between. The CDR3 DNA follows: TGTGCCAGCAGCTTATTTTCGGGTAGGGCTTTCTTT. It codes for CASSLFSGRAFF.

This clonotype was seen more than once but under ten times. This sequence joins TRBV29-1 and TRBJ2-3, with TRBD2 identical over 8 bases. Trimming at V came to 4 bases and at J to 5 bases, leaving 5 bases not matched to a gene. This CDR3 contains 13 residues. Germline loops: CDR1 SQVTM, CDR2 ANQGSEA. CDR3 in amino acids: CSVGAGERDTQYF. DNA of the CDR3: TGCAGCGTTGGAGCGGGGGAGAGAGATACGCAGTATTTT.